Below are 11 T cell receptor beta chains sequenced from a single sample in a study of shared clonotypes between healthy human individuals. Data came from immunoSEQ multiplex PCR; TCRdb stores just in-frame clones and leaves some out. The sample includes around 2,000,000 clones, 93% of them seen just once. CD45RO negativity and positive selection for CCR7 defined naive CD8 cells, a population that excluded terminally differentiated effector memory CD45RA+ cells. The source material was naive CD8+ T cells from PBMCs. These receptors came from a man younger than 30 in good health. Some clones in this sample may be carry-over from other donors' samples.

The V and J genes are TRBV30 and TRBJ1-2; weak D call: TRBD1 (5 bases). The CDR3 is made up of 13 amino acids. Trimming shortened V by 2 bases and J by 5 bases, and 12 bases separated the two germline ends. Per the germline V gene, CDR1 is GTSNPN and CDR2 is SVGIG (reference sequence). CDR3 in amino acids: CAWSIGGSYGYTF. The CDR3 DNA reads TGTGCCTGGAGTATCGGGGGAAGTTATGGCTACACCTTC.

This CDR3 reads CASSPTVPNQPQHF. In DNA form, the CDR3 reads TGTGCCAGCAGTCCTACAGTGCCCAATCAGCCCCAGCATTTT. This sequence joins TRBV27 and TRBJ1-5; D gene unclear. V lost 5 bases and J lost 3, with 11 bases in between. The germline CDR1 and CDR2 sequences are MNHEY and SMNVEV (reference sequence). This CDR3 comprises 14 residues.

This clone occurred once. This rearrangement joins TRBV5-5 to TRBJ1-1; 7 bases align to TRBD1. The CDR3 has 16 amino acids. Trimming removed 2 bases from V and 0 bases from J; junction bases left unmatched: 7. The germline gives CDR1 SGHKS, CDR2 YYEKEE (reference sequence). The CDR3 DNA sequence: TGTGCCAGCAGCTTTCTCCGGGACAGATTGAACACTGAAGCTTTCTTT. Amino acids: CASSFLRDRLNTEAFF. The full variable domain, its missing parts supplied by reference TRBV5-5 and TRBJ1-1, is DAGVTQSPTHLIKTRGQQVTLRCSPISGHKSVSWYQQVLGQGPQFIFQYYEKEERGRGNFPDRFSARQFPNYSSELNVNALLLGDSALYLCASSFLRDRLNTEAFFGQGTRLTVV.

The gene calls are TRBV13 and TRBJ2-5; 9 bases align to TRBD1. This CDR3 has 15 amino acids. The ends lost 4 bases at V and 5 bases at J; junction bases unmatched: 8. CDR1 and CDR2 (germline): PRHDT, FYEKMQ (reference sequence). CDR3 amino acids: CASSSRTGDGETQYF. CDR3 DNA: TGTGCCAGCAGCTCCCGGACAGGGGACGGCGAGACCCAGTACTTC.

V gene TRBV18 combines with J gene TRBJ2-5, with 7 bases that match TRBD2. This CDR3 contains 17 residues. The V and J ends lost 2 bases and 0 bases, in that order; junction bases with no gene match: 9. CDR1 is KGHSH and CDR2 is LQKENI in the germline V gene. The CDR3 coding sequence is TGTGCCAGCTCACCATATGGGGAGGGGACGCACCAAGAGACCCAGTACTTC. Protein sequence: CASSPYGEGTHQETQYF. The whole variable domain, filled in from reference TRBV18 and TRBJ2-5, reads NAGVMQNPRHLVRRRGQEARLRCSPMKGHSHVYWYRQLPEEGLKFMVYLQKENIIDESGMPKERFSAEFPKEGPSILRIQQVVRGDSAAYFCASSPYGEGTHQETQYFGPGTRLLVL.

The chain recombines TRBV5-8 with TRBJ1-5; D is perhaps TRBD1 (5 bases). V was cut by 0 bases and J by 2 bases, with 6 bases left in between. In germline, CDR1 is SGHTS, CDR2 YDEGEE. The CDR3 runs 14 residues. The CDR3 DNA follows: TGTGCCAGCAGCTTGGGCAGGGGCAATCAGCCCCAGCATTTT. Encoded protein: CASSLGRGNQPQHF. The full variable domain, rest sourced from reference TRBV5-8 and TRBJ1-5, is EAGVTQSPTHLIKTRGQQATLRCSPISGHTSVYWYQQALGLGLQFLLWYDEGEERNRGNFPPRFSGRQFPNYSSELNVNALELEDSALYLCASSLGRGNQPQHFGDGTRLSIL.

This CDR3 is CASSYPDVAGEQYF. Written as DNA, the CDR3 is TGTGCCAGCAGTTACCCTGACGTGGCGGGAGAGCAGTACTTC. V is TRBV6-6 and J is TRBJ2-7; a possible D gene is TRBD2 (6 bases). CDR3 length: 14 residues. Germline CDR1 is MNHNY and CDR2 is SVGAGI (reference sequence). Trimming took off 2 bases at V and 7 bases at J, with 15 bases between the two ends.

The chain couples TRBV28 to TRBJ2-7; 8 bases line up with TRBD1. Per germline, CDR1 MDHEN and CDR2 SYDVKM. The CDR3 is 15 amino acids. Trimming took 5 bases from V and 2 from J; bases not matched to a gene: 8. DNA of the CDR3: TGTGCCAGCAGTATTCAGGGGGCCGCCCCCTACGAGCAGTACTTC. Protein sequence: CASSIQGAAPYEQYF.

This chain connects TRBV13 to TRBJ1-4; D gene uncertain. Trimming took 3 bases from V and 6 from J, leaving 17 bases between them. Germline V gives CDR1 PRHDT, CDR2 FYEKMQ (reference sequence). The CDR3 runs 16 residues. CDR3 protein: CASSLGAAGGYEKLFF. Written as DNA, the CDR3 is TGTGCCAGCAGCTTGGGAGCAGCGGGAGGGTATGAAAAACTGTTTTTT.

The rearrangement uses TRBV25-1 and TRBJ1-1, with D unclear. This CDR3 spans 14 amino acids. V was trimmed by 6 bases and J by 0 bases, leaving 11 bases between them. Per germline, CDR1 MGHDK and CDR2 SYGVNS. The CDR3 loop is CASRPVGVNTEAFF. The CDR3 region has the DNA TGTGCCAGCAGGCCCGTGGGAGTGAACACTGAAGCTTTCTTT.

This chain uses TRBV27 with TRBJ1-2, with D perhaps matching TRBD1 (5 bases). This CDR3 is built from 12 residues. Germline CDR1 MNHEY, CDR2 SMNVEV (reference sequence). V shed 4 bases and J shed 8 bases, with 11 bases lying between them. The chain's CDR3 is CASSSNGHGYTF. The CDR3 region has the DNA TGTGCCAGCAGTTCTAACGGACACGGCTACACCTTC.